Shown below are 27 T cell receptor beta chains from a single sample sequenced in a study of naive and memory T cell subsets. Two oligonucleotides, mixed equimolar, formed the beta constant-region primer covering TRBC1 and TRBC2. TCRdb reanalysed the UMI-ligation and nested PCR reads using MiXCR and keeps one entry per CDR3 protein. The sample has 140,000 to 150,000 distinct CDR3 sequences, 17% seen once. The sample consisted of naive CD4+ T cells from blood. The receptors derive from a human donor in good health.

The chain joins TRBV11-2 to TRBJ2-1; TRBD2 aligns across 9 bases. The CDR3 contains 14 residues. V was pared by 5 bases and J by 9 bases, with 8 bases of the junction left unmatched. Per the germline V gene, CDR1 is SGHAT and CDR2 is FQNNGV. CDR3 region: CASSHPPSGIEQFF. For the CDR3, the DNA is TGTGCCAGCAGCCACCCCCCTAGCGGGATTGAGCAGTTCTTC.

The table lists this clonotype with a few counts. The chain recombines TRBV28 with TRBJ1-6; the match to TRBD1 covers 7 bases. V was clipped by 6 bases and J by 5 bases; unmatched bases: 7. The CDR3 consists of 15 residues. Germline loops: CDR1 MDHEN, CDR2 SYDVKM. Written as DNA, the CDR3 is TGTGCCAGCAGAACCGGGCAGGGGGATAATTCACCCCTCCACTTT. Residues: CASRTGQGDNSPLHF.

V gene TRBV5-1 combines with J gene TRBJ1-4; the D is unclear. This CDR3 is built from 15 residues. CDR1 SGHRS and CDR2 YFSETQ come from the germline V gene. Trimming removed 2 bases from V and 0 bases from J, with 8 bases in between. The CDR3 is CASSFRTPTNEKLFF. CDR3 nucleotides: TGCGCCAGCAGCTTCAGGACGCCAACTAATGAAAAACTGTTTTTT.

The V call is TRBV5-1, the J call TRBJ2-1, with D unclear. Germline CDR1 reads SGHRS; CDR2 reads YFSETQ. CDR3 length equals 16 residues. Deletions cut 1 base from V and 4 bases from J, with 15 bases between. The CDR3 spells CASSLYEGAGYNEQFF. The CDR3 region has the DNA TGCGCCAGCAGCTTGTACGAAGGTGCTGGTTACAATGAGCAGTTCTTC. The whole variable domain, remainder taken from reference TRBV5-1 and TRBJ2-1, is KAGVTQTPRYLIKTRGQQVTLSCSPISGHRSVSWYQQTPGQGLQFLFEYFSETQRNKGNFPGRFSGRQFSNSRSEMNVSTLELGDSALYLCASSLYEGAGYNEQFFGPGTRLTVL.

This clonotype showed up just a few times. The chain is built from TRBV15 and TRBJ2-7, with 9 bases matching TRBD1. Per the germline V gene, CDR1 is LNHNV and CDR2 is YYDKDF (reference sequence). Trimming took 7 bases from V and 2 from J; bases not matched to a gene: 9. The CDR3 spans 15 residues. This CDR3 reads CATTRGTGMAYEQYF. CDR3 nucleotide sequence: TGTGCCACCACCCGAGGGACAGGGATGGCCTACGAGCAGTACTTC.

This clonotype was found a few times. This rearrangement joins TRBV28 to TRBJ1-4; D is undetermined. Germline V CDR1 and CDR2: MDHEN, SYDVKM. This CDR3 has 13 amino acids. V was trimmed by 6 bases and J by 5 bases, leaving 10 bases between them. Here the CDR3 DNA reads TGTGCCAGCAGACCGGGTGGGAATGAAAAACTGTTTTTT. It yields the protein CASRPGGNEKLFF. Supplemented by reference TRBV28 and TRBJ1-4, the full variable domain reads DVKVTQSSRYLVKRTGEKVFLECVQDMDHENMFWYRQDPGLGLRLIYFSYDVKMKEKGDIPEGYSVSREKKERFSLILESASTNQTSMYLCASRPGGNEKLFFGSGTQLSVL.

Ten or more counts support this clonotype. The gene calls are TRBV27 and TRBJ1-1; no clear D. The CDR3 spans 14 residues. V lost 3 bases and J 1 base, leaving 9 bases between the germline ends. The germline gives CDR1 MNHEY, CDR2 SMNVEV (reference sequence). CDR3 loop: CASSFAAGNTEAFF. In nucleotides, the CDR3 is TGTGCCAGCAGTTTTGCGGCAGGGAACACTGAAGCTTTCTTT.

The chain couples TRBV20-1 to TRBJ2-6; tentative D call: TRBD1 (5 bases). Germline loops: CDR1 DFQATT, CDR2 SNEGSKA (reference sequence). V lost 3 bases to trimming and J lost 0 bases, with 6 bases between them. This CDR3 is built from 14 residues. CDR3 protein: CSASRASGANVLTF. In nucleotides, the CDR3 is TGCAGTGCTAGCAGGGCCTCTGGGGCCAACGTCCTGACTTTC.

The chain is built from TRBV19 and TRBJ1-5; D not certain. Trimming shortened V by 7 bases and J by 1 base, and 20 bases separated the two germline ends. The CDR3 consists of 17 residues. Germline assignment: CDR1 LNHDA and CDR2 SQIVND (reference sequence). CDR3 sequence (DNA): TGTGCCAGTACCCACCGGCAGGAGGCACGAAGCAATCAGCCCCAGCATTTT. Protein sequence: CASTHRQEARSNQPQHF.

The chain has TRBV4-2 and TRBJ1-4, with D perhaps TRBD1 (6 bases). The V end was cut by 2 bases, the J end by 6 bases, with 13 bases between. The CDR3 runs to 15 residues. Germline V gene sequence: CDR1 LGHNA, CDR2 YNFKEQ. CDR3 nucleotide sequence: TGTGCCAGCAGCCAAATAGGACAGATTCATGAAAAACTGTTTTTT. Protein sequence: CASSQIGQIHEKLFF.

The J gene is TRBJ2-7, the V gene TRBV6-5; the D is unclear. Germline V gene data show CDR1 as MNHEY and CDR2 as SVGAGI. This CDR3 comprises 14 residues. V gave up 5 bases and J gave up 2 bases, with 13 bases separating them. CDR3 protein: CASSESGCPYEQYF. The CDR3 DNA reads as TGTGCCAGCAGTGAGTCCGGATGCCCCTACGAGCAGTACTTC.

The sample holds a few counts of this clonotype. The V gene is TRBV4-1, the J gene TRBJ1-4; unclear D gene. Germline CDR1 reads MGHRA; CDR2 reads YSYEKL. V was clipped by 3 bases and J by 3 bases, with 11 bases between them. The CDR3 runs 15 residues. In DNA form, the CDR3 reads TGCGCCAGCAGCCAGACTGACGGAGCTAATGAAAAACTGTTTTTT. Translated, it gives CASSQTDGANEKLFF.

J is TRBJ2-2 and V is TRBV5-1; the D gene is possibly TRBD1 (6 bases). Deletions cut 0 bases from V and 2 bases from J, with 8 bases between. Germline V gene lookup returns CDR1 SGHRS and CDR2 YFSETQ. The CDR3 loop spans 15 amino acids. The CDR3 reads CASSLDRDNTGELFF. CDR3 DNA sequence: TGCGCCAGCAGCTTGGACAGGGATAACACCGGGGAGCTGTTTTTT.

This clonotype was seen more than once but under ten times. The chain recombines TRBV5-6 with TRBJ2-2; 10 bases fit TRBD2. V shed 4 bases, J shed 2 bases, and the junction held 8 bases outside the gene matches. CDR1 and CDR2 (germline): SGHDT, YYEEEE. The CDR3 has 17 residues. This CDR3 is CASSPSSGRTNTGELFF. The DNA for the CDR3 is TGTGCCAGCAGCCCATCTAGCGGGAGAACCAACACCGGGGAGCTGTTTTTT.

A few counts support this clonotype. Here the CDR3 reads CASIPNLSLQGADTQYF. The DNA for the CDR3 is TGTGCCAGCATTCCTAACTTATCTCTGCAGGGGGCAGATACGCAGTATTTT. This chain connects TRBV6-2 or TRBV6-3 to TRBJ2-3, with TRBD1 matching 7 bases. Germline assignment: CDR1 MNHEY and CDR2 SVGEGT. The CDR3 consists of 17 residues. V lost 7 bases to trimming and J lost 4 bases; unmatched junction nucleotides: 17.

This clonotype was seen a few times. The chain recombines TRBV20-1 with TRBJ2-7; 7 positions agree with TRBD2. The CDR3 is 13 amino acids. Looked up from germline, CDR1 is DFQATT and CDR2 is SNEGSKA (reference sequence). V shed 3 bases and J 3 bases; nucleotides not matched to a gene: 5. In DNA, the CDR3 is TGCAGTGCTAGCACTGGGACTATCTACGAGCAGTACTTC. Translation gives CSASTGTIYEQYF.

This clonotype was found a few times. This rearrangement joins TRBV28 to TRBJ2-2; a weak D match, TRBD1 (6 bases). The CDR3 spans 16 residues. Deletions cut 6 bases from V and 0 bases from J, with 14 bases between. The germline CDR1 and CDR2 sequences are MDHEN and SYDVKM. The CDR3 DNA follows: TGTGCCAGCAGATCTACAGGGAGTCCGAACACCGGGGAGCTGTTTTTT. Translation: CASRSTGSPNTGELFF.

This chain uses TRBV5-1 with TRBJ1-4; 9 bases fit TRBD1. Germline CDR1 SGHRS, CDR2 YFSETQ. The CDR3 spans 14 residues. Losses at the gene ends were 4 bases for V and 7 bases for J; bases not matched to a gene: 5. CDR3 nucleotides: TGCGCCAGCAGCCCCGGGACAGGGTCTGAAAAACTGTTTTTT. This translates into CASSPGTGSEKLFF. Together with reference TRBV5-1 and TRBJ1-4, the CDR3 gives the full variable domain: KAGVTQTPRYLIKTRGQQVTLSCSPISGHRSVSWYQQTPGQGLQFLFEYFSETQRNKGNFPGRFSGRQFSNSRSEMNVSTLELGDSALYLCASSPGTGSEKLFFGSGTQLSVL.

This clonotype was seen more than once but under ten times. V usage is TRBV2 and J usage is TRBJ2-3; 7 bases map to TRBD2. J was trimmed by 4 bases and V by 1 base; bases with no gene match: 8. CDR1 is SNHLY and CDR2 is FYNNEI in the germline V gene. CDR3 size: 16 residues. The DNA for the CDR3 is TGTGCCAGCAGTGAAGGCTGGGAGGGTAACGCAGATACGCAGTATTTT. Protein product: CASSEGWEGNADTQYF.

The rearrangement uses TRBV7-2 and TRBJ2-2; TRBD2 aligns across 13 bases. The CDR3 is 17 amino acids. CDR1 is SGHTA, CDR2 FQGNSA, per germline. The ends lost 2 bases at V and 2 bases at J; junction bases unmatched: 2. CDR3 nucleotide sequence: TGTGCCAGCAGCTTAACTAGCGGGAGGGGTAACACCGGGGAGCTGTTTTTT. Protein product: CASSLTSGRGNTGELFF.

This clonotype has more than one count but fewer than ten. The V call is TRBV5-4, the J call TRBJ1-4; TRBD1 might be the D (6 bases). The CDR3 is 16 residues long. The V end lost 3 bases, the J end lost 0 bases, and 12 bases lay between the germline ends. Germline CDR1 reads SGHNT; CDR2 reads YYREEE (reference sequence). CDR3 sequence: CASSSGQSATNEKLFF. CDR3 in DNA: TGTGCCAGCAGCTCCGGACAGAGTGCAACTAATGAAAAACTGTTTTTT. The variable domain in full, completed from reference TRBV5-4 and TRBJ1-4, reads ETGVTQSPTHLIKTRGQQVTLRCSSQSGHNTVSWYQQALGQGPQFIFQYYREEENGRGNFPPRFSGLQFPNYSSELNVNALELDDSALYLCASSSGQSATNEKLFFGSGTQLSVL.

This clonotype appeared a few times. The chain joins TRBV18 to TRBJ2-3; 8 bases are a match to TRBD1. V was pared by 0 bases and J by 2 bases, with 7 bases of the junction left unmatched. The CDR3 extends over 17 amino acids. Germline assignment: CDR1 KGHSH and CDR2 LQKENI. CDR3 DNA: TGTGCCAGCTCACCACCGGGCCGGACAGGGAACACAGATACGCAGTATTTT. It translates to CASSPPGRTGNTDTQYF.

This rearrangement joins TRBV5-1 to TRBJ2-5; D possibly corresponds to TRBD2 (6 bases). V lost 7 bases to trimming and J lost 3 bases, with 13 bases between them. This CDR3 has 13 amino acids. Germline CDR1 and CDR2: SGHRS and YFSETQ. CDR3 loop: CASRAGGKETQYF. As DNA, the CDR3 is TGCGCCAGCCGAGCGGGCGGAAAAGAGACCCAGTACTTC.

This clonotype was seen a single time. This chain connects TRBV30 to TRBJ2-3, with 15 bases matching TRBD2. The CDR3 loop spans 16 amino acids. Per the germline V gene, CDR1 is GTSNPN and CDR2 is SVGIG (reference sequence). The trim removed 1 base at V and 4 bases at J, leaving 3 bases unmatched. CDR3 amino acids: CAWSAGLAGGPDTQYF. The CDR3 region has the DNA TGTGCCTGGAGTGCCGGACTAGCGGGAGGGCCAGATACGCAGTATTTT. The whole variable domain, filled in from reference TRBV30 and TRBJ2-3, reads SQTIHQWPATLVQPVGSPLSLECTVEGTSNPNLYWYRQAAGRGLQLLFYSVGIGQISSEVPQNLSASRPQDRQFILSSKKLLLSDSGFYLCAWSAGLAGGPDTQYFGPGTRLTVL.

This clonotype came up a few times. Here the CDR3 DNA reads TGTGCCATCAGTGGGGGGGCTAGCACAGATACGCAGTATTTT. It encodes CAISGGASTDTQYF. The chain combines TRBV10-3 with TRBJ2-3, with D perhaps matching TRBD1 or TRBD2 (6 bases each). Trimming pared 4 bases from V and 0 bases from J, leaving 8 bases between. CDR1 ENHRY and CDR2 SYGVKD come from the germline V gene. The CDR3 consists of 14 residues.

The chain joins TRBV20-1 to TRBJ2-3, with D possibly being TRBD1 (5 bases). Germline lookup yields CDR1 DFQATT and CDR2 SNEGSKA (reference sequence). The V and J ends lost 0 bases and 5 bases respectively, with 15 bases between them. There are 15 residues in the CDR3. CDR3 nucleotides: TGCAGTGCTAGAGATCGTAGGCAGGGTCAAGATACGCAGTATTTT. Translating gives CSARDRRQGQDTQYF.

The gene calls are TRBV2 and TRBJ1-2; D gene uncertain. CDR1 is SNHLY and CDR2 is FYNNEI in the germline V gene. V was cut by 9 bases and J by 10 bases, with 15 bases left in between. This CDR3 comprises 11 residues. CDR3 in amino acids: CASSERVDYTF. CDR3 bases: TGTGCCAGTAGCGAAAGGGTAGACTACACCTTC.